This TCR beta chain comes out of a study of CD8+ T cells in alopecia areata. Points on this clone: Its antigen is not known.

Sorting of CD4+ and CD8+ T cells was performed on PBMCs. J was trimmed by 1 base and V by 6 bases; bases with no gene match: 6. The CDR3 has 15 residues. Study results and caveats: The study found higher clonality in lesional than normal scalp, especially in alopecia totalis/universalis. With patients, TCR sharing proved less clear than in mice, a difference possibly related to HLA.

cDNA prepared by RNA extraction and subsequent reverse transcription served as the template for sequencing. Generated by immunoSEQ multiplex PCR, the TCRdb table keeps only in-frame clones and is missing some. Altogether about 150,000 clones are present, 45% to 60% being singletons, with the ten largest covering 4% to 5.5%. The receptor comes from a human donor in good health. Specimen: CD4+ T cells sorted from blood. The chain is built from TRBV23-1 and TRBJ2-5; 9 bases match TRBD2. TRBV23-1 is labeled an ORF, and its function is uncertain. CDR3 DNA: TGCGCCAGCAGCAGCGGGAGGAAAGTCCAAGAGACCCAGTACTTC. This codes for CASSSGRKVQETQYF.